This T cell receptor (beta chain) comes out of a study of CD8 T cells in cerebrospinal fluid in Alzheimer's disease (TCRdb year 2020). In the study overall: CSF T cell clonal expansion was assessed with two single-cell approaches: plate-based nested PCR sequencing and droplet-based sequencing. A total of 25 or so samples were covered by the CSF gene-expression analysis, which included Parkinson's disease patients. The study examined whether cerebrospinal fluid from healthy elderly individuals and from patients with neurodegenerative disease contained clonally expanded T cells. In the droplet-based CSF analysis comparing patients with controls, 10 or so healthy controls (almost 11,000 cells) and 10 or so patients with MCI or Alzheimer's disease (roughly 10,000 cells) were included.

Beyond this particular receptor, the publication reports: The EBV-specific clones were neither the most highly expanded clones nor enriched among patients. When data were pooled, most of the 6 Alzheimer's patients but only 1 of 10 healthy subjects had a highly expanded clone, defined as at least 3% of TCRs. Finding EBV-specific TCRs in CSF, the authors cautioned, does not establish a causal link between EBV and Alzheimer's disease. The overall clonality comparison included only samples with detectable clones (around eleven healthy, 5 MCI, 5 AD, 6 PD). Compared with controls, patients with MCI or Alzheimer's disease had a higher percentage of their CSF TCRs made up by the single largest clone.

Its frequency places this clonotype as medium-sized (0.01 to 0.1%); no count is recorded. Its recognized antigen is unknown. All participants were free of acute infectious disease and in good physical condition. Live CSF cells for droplet-based sequencing were sorted with a live/dead marker. To pellet immune cells, CSF obtained by lumbar puncture was centrifuged at 300g. Each CSF sample was checked for red blood cells, and any sample showing blood contamination was excluded. CSF cells were cryopreserved in freezing medium, frozen at -80 degrees C overnight, and then transferred to liquid nitrogen for storage. CSF samples were stored for less than seven months before analysis. The method was 10x single-cell sequencing. CSF cells were profiled with 10X Genomics single-cell V(D)J and 5' gene-expression libraries. An Illumina NextSeq550 was used to sequence the CSF single-cell TCR libraries. In the source study's methods: After V(D)J reads were mapped to the vdj-GRCh38 alts ensemble 2.0.0 reference, the Cell Ranger vdj pipeline was used to analyse the reads. Clonotypes were defined as cell barcodes sharing the same set of productive CDR3 nucleotide sequences. To link clonality with transcriptional profiles, clonotype information was added to the Seurat v3.0 gene-expression metadata. Any CSF cell with more than 1,800 genes, more than 7,500 UMIs or more than 10% mitochondrial reads was excluded. To identify TCRs with known antigen specificity, CDR3-beta sequences were compared against VDJdb. Clone sharing was examined by network analysis using the R package qgraph, in which only TCRs with complete alpha and beta chains were included. Following reprocessing of the reads by TCRdb, the data hold one row per CDR3 protein sequence and no DNA is available. Clone size and V and J calls follow TCRdb, not the original study. The sample table on file contains around 1,700 distinct CDR3 sequences. About a tenth of the sample rests with the top ten.

The CDR3 sequence holds 13 residues, the cysteine and phenylalanine included. Only the protein is on record. CDR1 and CDR2 are drawn from the germline V gene (reference sequence): DFQATT, SNEGSKA. Rearrangement joined TRBV20-1 to TRBJ2-7; without DNA, the TCRdb call of TRBD1 cannot be checked. Sequenced sample: cerebrospinal fluid. The TCR originated in a human donor in good health. The CDR3 has the sequence CSARGGAAYEQYF.